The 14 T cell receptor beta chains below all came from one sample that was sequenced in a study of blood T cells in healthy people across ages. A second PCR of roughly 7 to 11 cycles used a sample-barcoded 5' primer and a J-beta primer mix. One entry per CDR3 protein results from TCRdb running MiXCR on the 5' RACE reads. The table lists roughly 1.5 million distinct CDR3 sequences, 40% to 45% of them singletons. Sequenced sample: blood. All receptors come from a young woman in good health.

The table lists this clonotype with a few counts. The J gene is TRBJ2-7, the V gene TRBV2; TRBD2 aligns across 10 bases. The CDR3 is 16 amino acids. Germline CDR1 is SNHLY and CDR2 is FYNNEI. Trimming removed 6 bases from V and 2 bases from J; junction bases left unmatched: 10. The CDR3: CASRGGGLAVPYEQYF. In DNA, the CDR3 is TGTGCCAGCAGGGGGGGCGGACTAGCGGTCCCCTACGAGCAGTACTTC.

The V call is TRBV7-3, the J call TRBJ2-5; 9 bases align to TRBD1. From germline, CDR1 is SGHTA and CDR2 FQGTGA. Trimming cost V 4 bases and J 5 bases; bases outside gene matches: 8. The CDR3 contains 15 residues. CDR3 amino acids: CASSSRGTGFETQYF. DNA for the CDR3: TGTGCCAGCAGCTCCAGAGGGACAGGGTTTGAGACCCAGTACTTC.

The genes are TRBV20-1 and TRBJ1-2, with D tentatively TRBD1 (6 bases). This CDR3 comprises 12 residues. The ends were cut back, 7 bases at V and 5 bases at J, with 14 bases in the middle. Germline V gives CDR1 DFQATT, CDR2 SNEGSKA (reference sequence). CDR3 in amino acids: CSVWTDAYGYTF. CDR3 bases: TGCAGTGTATGGACAGACGCTTATGGCTACACCTTC.

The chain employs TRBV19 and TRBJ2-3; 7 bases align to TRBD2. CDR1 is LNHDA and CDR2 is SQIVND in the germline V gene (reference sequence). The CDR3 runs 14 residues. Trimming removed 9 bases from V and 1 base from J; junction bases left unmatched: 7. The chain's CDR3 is CASTAGRGTDTQYF. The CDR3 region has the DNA TGTGCCAGCACAGCGGGAAGGGGCACAGATACGCAGTATTTT.

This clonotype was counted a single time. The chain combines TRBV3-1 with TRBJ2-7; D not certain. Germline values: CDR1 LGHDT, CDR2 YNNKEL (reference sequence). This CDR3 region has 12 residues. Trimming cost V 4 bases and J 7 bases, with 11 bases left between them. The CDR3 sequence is CASSRQDHEQYF. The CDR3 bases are TGTGCCAGCAGCCGACAAGACCATGAGCAGTACTTC.

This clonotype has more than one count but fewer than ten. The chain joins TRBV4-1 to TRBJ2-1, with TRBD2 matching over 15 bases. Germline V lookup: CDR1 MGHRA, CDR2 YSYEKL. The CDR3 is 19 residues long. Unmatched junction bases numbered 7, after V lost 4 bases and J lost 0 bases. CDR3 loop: CASSPGLAGGLSSYNEQFF. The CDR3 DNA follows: TGCGCCAGCAGCCCGGGACTAGCGGGGGGCCTTAGCTCCTACAATGAGCAGTTCTTC.

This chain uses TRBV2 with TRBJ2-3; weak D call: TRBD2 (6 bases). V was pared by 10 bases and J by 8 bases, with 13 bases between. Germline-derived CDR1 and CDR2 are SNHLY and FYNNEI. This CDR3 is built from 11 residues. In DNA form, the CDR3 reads TGTGCCACCGGAGGGTTGGCTACGCAGTATTTT. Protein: CATGGLATQYF.

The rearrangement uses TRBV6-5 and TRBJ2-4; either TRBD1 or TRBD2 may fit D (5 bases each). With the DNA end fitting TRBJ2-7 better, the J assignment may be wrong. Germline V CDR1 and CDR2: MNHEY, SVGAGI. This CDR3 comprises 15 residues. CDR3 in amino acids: CASSYRDVGGYEQYF. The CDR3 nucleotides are TGTGCCAGCAGTTACAGGGACGTAGGCGGGTACGAGCAGTACTTC.

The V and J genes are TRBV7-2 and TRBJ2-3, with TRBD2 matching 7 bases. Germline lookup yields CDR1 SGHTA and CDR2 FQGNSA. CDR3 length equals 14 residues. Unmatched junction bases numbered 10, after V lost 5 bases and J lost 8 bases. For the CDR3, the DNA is TGTGCCAGCAGCACTAGACTAGCTTTGGGTACGCAGTATTTT. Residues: CASSTRLALGTQYF. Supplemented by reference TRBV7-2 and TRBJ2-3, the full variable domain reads GAGVSQSPSNKVTEKGKDVELRCDPISGHTALYWYRQSLGQGLEFLIYFQGNSAPDKSGLPSDRFSAERTGGSVSTLTIQRTQQEDSAVYLCASSTRLALGTQYFGPGTRLTVL.

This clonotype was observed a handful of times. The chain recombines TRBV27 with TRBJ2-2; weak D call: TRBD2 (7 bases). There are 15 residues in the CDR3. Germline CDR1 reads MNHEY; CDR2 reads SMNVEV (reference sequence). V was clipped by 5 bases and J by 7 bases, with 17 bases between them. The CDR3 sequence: CASSRGGGNFGELFF. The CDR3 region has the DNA TGTGCCAGCAGTCGGGGAGGGGGTAACTTCGGGGAGCTGTTTTTT.

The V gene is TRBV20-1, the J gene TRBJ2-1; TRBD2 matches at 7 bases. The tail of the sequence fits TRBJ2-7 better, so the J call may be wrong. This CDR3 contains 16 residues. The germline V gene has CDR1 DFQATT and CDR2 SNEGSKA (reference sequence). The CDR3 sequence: CSARVESGASYNEQYF. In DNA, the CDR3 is TGCAGTGCTAGAGTCGAGAGCGGGGCCTCCTACAATGAGCAGTACTTC.

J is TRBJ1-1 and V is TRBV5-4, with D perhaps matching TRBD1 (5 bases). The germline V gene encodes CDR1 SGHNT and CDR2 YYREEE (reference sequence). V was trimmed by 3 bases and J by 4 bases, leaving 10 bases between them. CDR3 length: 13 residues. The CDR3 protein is CASSWVGGTEAFF. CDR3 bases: TGTGCCAGCAGCTGGGTGGGGGGCACTGAAGCTTTCTTT.

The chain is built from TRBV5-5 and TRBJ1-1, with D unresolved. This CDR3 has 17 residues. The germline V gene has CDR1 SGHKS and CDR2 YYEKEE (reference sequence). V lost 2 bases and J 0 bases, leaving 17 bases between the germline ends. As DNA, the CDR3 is TGTGCCAGCAGCTTTTACTGGCCTGGGAACATGAACACTGAAGCTTTCTTT. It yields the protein CASSFYWPGNMNTEAFF.

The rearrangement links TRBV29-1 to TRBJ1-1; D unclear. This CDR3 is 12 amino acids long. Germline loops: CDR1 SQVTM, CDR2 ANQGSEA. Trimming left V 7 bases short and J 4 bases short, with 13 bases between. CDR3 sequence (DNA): TGCAGCGCCATCGACTGGGGCACTGAAGCTTTCTTT. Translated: CSAIDWGTEAFF.